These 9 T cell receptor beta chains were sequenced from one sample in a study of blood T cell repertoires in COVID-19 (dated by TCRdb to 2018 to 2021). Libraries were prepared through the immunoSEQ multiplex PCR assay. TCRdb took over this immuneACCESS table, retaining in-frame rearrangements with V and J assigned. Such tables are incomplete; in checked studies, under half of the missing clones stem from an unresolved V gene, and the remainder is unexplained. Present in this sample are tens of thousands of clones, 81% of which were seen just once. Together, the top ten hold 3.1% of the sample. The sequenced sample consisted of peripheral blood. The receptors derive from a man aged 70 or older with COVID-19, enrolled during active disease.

CDR3 DNA sequence: TGCAGCGTGAGGACAGGTACAGCGACTAATGAAAAACTGTTTTTT. As protein: CSVRTGTATNEKLFF. V gene TRBV29-1 combines with J gene TRBJ1-4; 7 nucleotides line up with TRBD1. This CDR3 has 15 residues. Germline V gives CDR1 SQVTM, CDR2 ANQGSEA. Losses at the gene ends were 6 bases for V and 2 bases for J; bases not matched to a gene: 9.

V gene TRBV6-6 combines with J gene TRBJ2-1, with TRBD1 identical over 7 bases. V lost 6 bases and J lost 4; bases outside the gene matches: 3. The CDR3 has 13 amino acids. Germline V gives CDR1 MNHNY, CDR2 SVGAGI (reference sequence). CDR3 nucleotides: TGTGCCAGCAGGGGACAGATATACAATGAGCAGTTCTTC. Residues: CASRGQIYNEQFF.

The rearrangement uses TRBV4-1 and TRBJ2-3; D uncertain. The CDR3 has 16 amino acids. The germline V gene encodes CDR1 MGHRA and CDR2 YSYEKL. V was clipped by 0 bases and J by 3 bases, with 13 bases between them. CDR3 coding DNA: TGCGCCAGCAGCCAAGAGAGGATCGCGGAAACAGATACGCAGTATTTT. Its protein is CASSQERIAETDTQYF.

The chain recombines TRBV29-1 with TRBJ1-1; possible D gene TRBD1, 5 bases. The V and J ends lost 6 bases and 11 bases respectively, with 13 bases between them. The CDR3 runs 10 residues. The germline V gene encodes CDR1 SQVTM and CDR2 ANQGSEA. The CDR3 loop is CSVEDIRAFF. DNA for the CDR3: TGCAGCGTCGAGGACATCAGGGCTTTCTTT.

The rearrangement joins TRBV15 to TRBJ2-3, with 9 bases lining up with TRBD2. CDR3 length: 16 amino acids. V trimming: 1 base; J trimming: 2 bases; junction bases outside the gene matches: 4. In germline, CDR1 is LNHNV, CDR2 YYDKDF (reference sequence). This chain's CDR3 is CATSRGAGGDTDTQYF. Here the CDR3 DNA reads TGTGCCACCAGCAGAGGGGCGGGAGGGGACACAGATACGCAGTATTTT.

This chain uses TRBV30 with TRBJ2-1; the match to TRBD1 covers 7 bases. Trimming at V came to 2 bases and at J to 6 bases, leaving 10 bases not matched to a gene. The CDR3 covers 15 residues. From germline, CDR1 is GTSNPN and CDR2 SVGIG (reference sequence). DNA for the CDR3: TGTGCCTGGAGTCCCACCCAGGGGGTCTCCAATGAGCAGTTCTTC. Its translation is CAWSPTQGVSNEQFF.

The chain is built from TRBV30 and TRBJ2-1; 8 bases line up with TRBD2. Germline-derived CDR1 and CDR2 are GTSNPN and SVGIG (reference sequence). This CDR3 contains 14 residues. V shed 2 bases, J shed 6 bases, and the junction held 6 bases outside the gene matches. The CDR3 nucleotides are TGTGCCTGGAGTTGGGGACTAGAATCCAATGAGCAGTTCTTC. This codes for CAWSWGLESNEQFF.

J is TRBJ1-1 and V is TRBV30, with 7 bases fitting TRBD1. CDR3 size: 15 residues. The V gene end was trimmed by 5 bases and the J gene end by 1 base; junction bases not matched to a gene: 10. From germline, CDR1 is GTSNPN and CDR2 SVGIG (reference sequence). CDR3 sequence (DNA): TGTGCCTGGCGACCTGTGGACAGGCAGAACACTGAAGCTTTCTTT. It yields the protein CAWRPVDRQNTEAFF.

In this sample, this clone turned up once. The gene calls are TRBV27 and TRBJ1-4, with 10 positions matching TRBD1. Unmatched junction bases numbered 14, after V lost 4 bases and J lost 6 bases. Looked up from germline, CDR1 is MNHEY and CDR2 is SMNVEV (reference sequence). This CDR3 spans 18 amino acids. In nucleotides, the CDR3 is TGTGCCAGCAGTTCAACGACAGGGGGCTATTATAGGGATGAAAAACTGTTTTTT. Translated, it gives CASSSTTGGYYRDEKLFF. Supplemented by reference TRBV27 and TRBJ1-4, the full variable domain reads EAQVTQNPRYLITVTGKKLTVTCSQNMNHEYMSWYRQDPGLGLRQIYYSMNVEVTDKGDVPEGYKVSRKEKRNFPLILESPSPNQTSLYFCASSSTTGGYYRDEKLFFGSGTQLSVL.